This T cell receptor beta chain was captured in a study of T cell repertoires in ileal Crohn's disease (dated by TCRdb to the late 2010s). Context from the whole study: The median duration of disease was roughly 8.2 years, and at the time of surgery less than 40% of patients were active smokers. Every patient underwent surgery because of a complication, which was stricturing disease in roughly 60% of cases and penetrating disease in approximately 40%. About half of the patients received postoperative therapy: eleven to twelve received thiopurines and 15 to 20 received anti-TNF agents. M6 samples consisted of neoterminal ileum biopsies collected during postoperative colonoscopy. TCR repertoire analysis was performed in just over 55 Crohn's disease patients drawn from a prospective multicentre cohort. Running in parallel with the study was a multicentre cohort set up to find predictors of early endoscopic recurrence following ileocolonic resection. Endoscopic postoperative recurrence was defined as a Rutgeerts score above i0. A total of around 150 mucosal samples from 60 or so patients were sequenced, collected from several sites on the surgical specimen as well as at postoperative endoscopy. Results the study describes overall, beyond this receptor: Postoperative endoscopy was performed at varying times within the first year after surgery, with a median delay of approximately 6.8 months. Higher percentages of high-frequency clones at the time of surgery were linked to endoscopic recurrence, and every patient with clonality above 26.8% (18/57) had recurrence. A significantly higher proportion of clonal expansions was observed in active smokers at surgery than in non-smokers (about 25% vs 20%, p=0.02). More high-frequency clones were carried by sorted CD8 T cells than by CD4 T cells, suggesting that mucosal expansions were mainly CD8. Only a subgroup of patients, of unstated size, had their mucosal CD4 and CD8 T cells sorted and sequenced.

The sample's time point, from its label and the paper: neoterminal ileum biopsy at postoperative endoscopy, about 6 months after surgery. Adults with ileal or ileocolonic Crohn's disease for whom ileocolonic resection was indicated were considered eligible. Before DNA extraction, whole ileal mucosal biopsies were kept frozen at -80 degrees C. Genomic DNA was isolated from frozen whole biopsies using a TRizol-based method, and the DNA was quantified with a NanoDrop 2000 spectrophotometer. In regard to this clone: The specificity of this receptor is unknown. There are no base qualities to consult, and no much larger clone falls within one base.

V drops 6 bases and J drops 1 base, leaving 10 bases in between. CDR3 length: 14 amino acids, cysteine to phenylalanine. Only CDR3 DNA remains: 42 bases, in frame from the first base. The germline V gene yields SQVTM for CDR1 and ANQGSEA for CDR2. About 500 nanograms of biopsy DNA per sample were submitted for commercial TCRB immunosequencing. CDR3 regions were amplified from genomic DNA by Adaptive Biotechnology using a two-step, amplification bias-controlled multiplex PCR. Primers for every V and J gene segment were used in the first PCR, and barcodes and Illumina adapters were added in the second PCR. CDR3 libraries were sequenced on an Illumina instrument. In the paper's pipeline: Analysis combined the vendor-provided pipelines with custom analysis of raw data in R/Bioconductor under R version 3.3.0. Clonality, which ranges from 0 to 1, was calculated as the inverse of the normalised Shannon entropy across all productive clones. High-frequency clones were defined as the share of the repertoire taken up by the top 100 clones, keeping only clones that passed a 95% confidence test. The Simpson index measured repertoire diversity, and the Morisita-Horn index measured overlap between samples. In its TCRdb copy, this immuneACCESS table keeps in-frame sequences only and misses some clones. Where compared with another copy, unresolved V genes explain less than half of these, and the others have no known cause. V and J calls and clone size are copied from that table; D and trimming were computed from the DNA. The sample data list more than 50,000 clones, and about 88% of these were observed just once. The biggest ten clones account for around 2.1% of the sample.

The sample was ileal tissue. This TCR derives from an adult with Crohn's disease. The sequence joins TRBV29-1 to TRBJ2-6; TRBD2 is a weak D gene call, 6 bases matching. The nucleotide sequence is given as TGCAGCGTCAAGGGAGGTTCTGGGGCCAACGTCCTGACTTTC. The translation is CSVKGGSGANVLTF.